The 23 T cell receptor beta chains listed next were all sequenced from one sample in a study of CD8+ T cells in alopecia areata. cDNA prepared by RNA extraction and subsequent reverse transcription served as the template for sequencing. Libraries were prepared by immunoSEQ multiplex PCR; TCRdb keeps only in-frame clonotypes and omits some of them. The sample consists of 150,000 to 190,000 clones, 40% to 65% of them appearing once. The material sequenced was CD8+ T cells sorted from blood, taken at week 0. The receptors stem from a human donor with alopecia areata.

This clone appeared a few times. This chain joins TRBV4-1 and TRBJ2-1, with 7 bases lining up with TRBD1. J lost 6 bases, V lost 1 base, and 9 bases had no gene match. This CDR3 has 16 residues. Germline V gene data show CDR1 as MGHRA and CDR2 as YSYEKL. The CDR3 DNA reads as TGCGCCAGCAGCCAAGCGGGACAGTTACCCCTCAATGAGCAGTTCTTC. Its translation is CASSQAGQLPLNEQFF.

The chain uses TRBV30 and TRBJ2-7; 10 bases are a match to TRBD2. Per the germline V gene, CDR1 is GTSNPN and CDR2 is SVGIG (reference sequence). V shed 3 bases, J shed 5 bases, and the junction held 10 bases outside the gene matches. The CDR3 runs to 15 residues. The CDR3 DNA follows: TGTGCCTGGAGAGGGATAGCGGGGGGCAGCGACGAGCAGTACTTC. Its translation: CAWRGIAGGSDEQYF.

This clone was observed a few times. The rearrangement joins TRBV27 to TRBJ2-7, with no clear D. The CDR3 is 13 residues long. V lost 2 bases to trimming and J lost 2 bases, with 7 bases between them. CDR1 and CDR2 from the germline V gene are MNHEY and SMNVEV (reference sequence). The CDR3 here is CASSLDPTYEQYF. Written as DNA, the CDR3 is TGTGCCAGCAGTTTAGACCCAACCTACGAGCAGTACTTC.

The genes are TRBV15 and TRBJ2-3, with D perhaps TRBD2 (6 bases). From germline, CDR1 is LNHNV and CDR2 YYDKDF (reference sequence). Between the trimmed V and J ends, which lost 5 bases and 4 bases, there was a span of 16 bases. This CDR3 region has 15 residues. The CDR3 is CATSEGRSGADTQYF. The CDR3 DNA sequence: TGTGCCACCAGCGAAGGGAGGTCCGGTGCAGATACGCAGTATTTT.

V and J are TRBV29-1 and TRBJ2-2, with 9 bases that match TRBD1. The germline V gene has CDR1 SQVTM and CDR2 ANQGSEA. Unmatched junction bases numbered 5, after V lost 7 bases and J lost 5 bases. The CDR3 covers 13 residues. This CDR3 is CSGIQGATGELFF. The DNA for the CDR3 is TGCAGCGGCATACAGGGGGCTACCGGGGAGCTGTTTTTT.

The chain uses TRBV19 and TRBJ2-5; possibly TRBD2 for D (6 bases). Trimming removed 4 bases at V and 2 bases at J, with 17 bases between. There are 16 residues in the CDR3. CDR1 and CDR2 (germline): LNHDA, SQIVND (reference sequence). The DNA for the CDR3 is TGTGCCAGTAGTACCCGGTCTAGCGTGGTACAAGAGACCCAGTACTTC. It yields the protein CASSTRSSVVQETQYF.

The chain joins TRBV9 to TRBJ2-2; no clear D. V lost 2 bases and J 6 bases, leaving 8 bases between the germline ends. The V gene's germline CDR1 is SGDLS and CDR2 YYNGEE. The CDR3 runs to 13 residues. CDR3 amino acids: CASSVLGSGELFF. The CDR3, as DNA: TGTGCCAGCAGCGTCCTGGGATCCGGGGAGCTGTTTTTT. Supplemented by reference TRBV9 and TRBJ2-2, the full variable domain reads DSGVTQTPKHLITATGQRVTLRCSPRSGDLSVYWYQQSLDQGLQFLIQYYNGEERAKGNILERFSAQQFPDLHSELNLSSLELGDSALYFCASSVLGSGELFFGEGSRLTVL.

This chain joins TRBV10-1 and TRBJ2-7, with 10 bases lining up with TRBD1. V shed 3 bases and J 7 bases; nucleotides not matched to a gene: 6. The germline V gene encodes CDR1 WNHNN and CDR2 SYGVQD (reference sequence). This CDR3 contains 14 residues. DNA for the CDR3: TGCGCCAGCAGTGATGACAGGGGGCGCGGGGAGCAGTACTTC. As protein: CASSDDRGRGEQYF.

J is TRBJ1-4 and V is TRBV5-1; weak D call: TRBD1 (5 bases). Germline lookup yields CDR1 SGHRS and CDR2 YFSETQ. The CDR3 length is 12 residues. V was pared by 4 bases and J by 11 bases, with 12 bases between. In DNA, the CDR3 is TGCGCCAGCAGCCGAACCGGGGGGAAACTGTTTTTT. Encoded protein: CASSRTGGKLFF.

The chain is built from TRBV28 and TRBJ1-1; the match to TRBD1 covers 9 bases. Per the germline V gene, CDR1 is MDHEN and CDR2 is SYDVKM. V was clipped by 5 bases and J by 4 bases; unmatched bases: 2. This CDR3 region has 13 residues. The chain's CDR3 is CASSLGQGTEAFF. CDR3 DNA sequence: TGTGCCAGCAGTCTGGGACAGGGCACTGAAGCTTTCTTT.

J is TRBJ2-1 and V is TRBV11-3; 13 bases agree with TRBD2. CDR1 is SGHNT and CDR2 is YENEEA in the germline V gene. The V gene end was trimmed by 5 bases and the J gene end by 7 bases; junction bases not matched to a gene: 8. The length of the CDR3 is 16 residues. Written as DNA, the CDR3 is TGTGCCAGCAGCCCACGACTAGCGGGGGGCGGGAATGAGCAGTTCTTC. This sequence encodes CASSPRLAGGGNEQFF.

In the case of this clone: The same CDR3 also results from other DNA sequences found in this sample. CDR3: CSVEVNTEAFF. The CDR3 nucleotides are TGCAGCGTTGAGGTGAACACTGAAGCTTTCTTT. V usage is TRBV29-1 and J usage is TRBJ1-1; D unresolved. Looked up from germline, CDR1 is SQVTM and CDR2 is ANQGSEA. CDR3 length equals 11 residues. Trimming stripped 3 bases from V and 0 bases from J, with 2 bases between.

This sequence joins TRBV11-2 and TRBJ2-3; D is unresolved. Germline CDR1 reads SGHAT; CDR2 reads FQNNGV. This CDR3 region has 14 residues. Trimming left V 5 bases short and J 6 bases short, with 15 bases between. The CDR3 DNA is TGTGCCAGCAGCCTAAACACCCTACCGGATACGCAGTATTTT. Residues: CASSLNTLPDTQYF.

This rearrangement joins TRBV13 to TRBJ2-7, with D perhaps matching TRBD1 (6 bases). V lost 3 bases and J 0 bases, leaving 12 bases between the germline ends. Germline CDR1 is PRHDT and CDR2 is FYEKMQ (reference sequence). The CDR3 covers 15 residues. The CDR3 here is CASSLGHHSSYEQYF. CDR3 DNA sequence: TGTGCCAGCAGCTTGGGACACCACAGCTCCTACGAGCAGTACTTC.

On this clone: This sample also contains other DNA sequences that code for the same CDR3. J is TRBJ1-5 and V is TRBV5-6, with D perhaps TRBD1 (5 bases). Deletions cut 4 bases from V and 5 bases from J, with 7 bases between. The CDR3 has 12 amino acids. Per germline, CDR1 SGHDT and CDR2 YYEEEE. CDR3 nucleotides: TGTGCCAGCAGCCTGGGGGATCAGCCCCAGCATTTT. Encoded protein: CASSLGDQPQHF.

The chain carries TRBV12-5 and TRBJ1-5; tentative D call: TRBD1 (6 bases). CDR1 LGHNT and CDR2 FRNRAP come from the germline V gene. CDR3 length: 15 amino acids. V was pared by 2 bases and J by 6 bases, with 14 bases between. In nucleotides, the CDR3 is TGTGCTAGTGGTTTGTTCTCTATGGGGGCTCAGCCCCAGCATTTT. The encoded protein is CASGLFSMGAQPQHF. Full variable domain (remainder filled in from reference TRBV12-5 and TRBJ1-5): DARVTQTPRHKVTEMGQEVTMRCQPILGHNTVFWYRQTMMQGLELLAYFRNRAPLDDSGMPKDRFSAEMPDATLATLKIQPSEPRDSAVYFCASGLFSMGAQPQHFGDGTRLSIL.

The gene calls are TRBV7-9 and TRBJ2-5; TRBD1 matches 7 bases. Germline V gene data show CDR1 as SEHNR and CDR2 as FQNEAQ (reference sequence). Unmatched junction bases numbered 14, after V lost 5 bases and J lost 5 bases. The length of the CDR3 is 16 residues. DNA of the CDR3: TGTGCCAGCAGCGTTCGGATGACAGGGCACCGTGAGACCCAGTACTTC. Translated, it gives CASSVRMTGHRETQYF.

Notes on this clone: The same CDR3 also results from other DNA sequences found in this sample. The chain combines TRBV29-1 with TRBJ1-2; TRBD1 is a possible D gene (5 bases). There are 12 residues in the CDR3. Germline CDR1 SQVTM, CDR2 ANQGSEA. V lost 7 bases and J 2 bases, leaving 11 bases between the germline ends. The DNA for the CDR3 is TGCAGCGCACCAGGGCAGAACTATGGCTACACCTTC. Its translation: CSAPGQNYGYTF.

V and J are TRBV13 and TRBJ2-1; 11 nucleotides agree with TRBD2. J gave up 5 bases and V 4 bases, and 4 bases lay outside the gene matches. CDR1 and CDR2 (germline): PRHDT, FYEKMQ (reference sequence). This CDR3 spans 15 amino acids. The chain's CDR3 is CASSSGTSGNNEQFF. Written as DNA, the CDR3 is TGTGCCAGCAGCTCCGGGACTAGCGGAAACAATGAGCAGTTCTTC.

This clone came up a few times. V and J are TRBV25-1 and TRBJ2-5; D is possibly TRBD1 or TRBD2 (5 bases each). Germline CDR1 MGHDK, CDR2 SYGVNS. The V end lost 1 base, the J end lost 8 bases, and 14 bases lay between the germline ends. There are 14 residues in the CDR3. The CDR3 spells CASSESEGLETQYF. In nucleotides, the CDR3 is TGTGCCAGCAGTGAATCTGAGGGGCTAGAAACCCAGTACTTC.

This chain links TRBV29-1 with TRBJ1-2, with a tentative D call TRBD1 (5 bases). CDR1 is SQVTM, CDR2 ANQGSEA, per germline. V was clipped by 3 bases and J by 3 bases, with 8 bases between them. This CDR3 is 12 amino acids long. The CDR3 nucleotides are TGCAGCGTTGATGAGGGGTACTATGGCTACACCTTC. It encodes CSVDEGYYGYTF.

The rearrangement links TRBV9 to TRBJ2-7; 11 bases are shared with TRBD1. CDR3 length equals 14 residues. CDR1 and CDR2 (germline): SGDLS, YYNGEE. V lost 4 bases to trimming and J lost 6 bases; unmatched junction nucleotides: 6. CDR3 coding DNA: TGTGCCAGCAGCTCATCCGGGACAGGGGGCGAGCAGTACTTC. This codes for CASSSSGTGGEQYF.

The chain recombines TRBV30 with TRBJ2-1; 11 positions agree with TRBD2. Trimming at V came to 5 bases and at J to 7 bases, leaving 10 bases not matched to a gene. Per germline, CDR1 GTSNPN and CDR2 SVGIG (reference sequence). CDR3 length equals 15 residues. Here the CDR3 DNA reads TGTGCCTGGTCCTGGGGTAGCGGGGGGGCGAATGAGCAGTTCTTC. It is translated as CAWSWGSGGANEQFF.